A single sample is the source of the 20 T cell receptor beta chains below, sequenced in a study of tumor-infiltrating lymphocytes in primary liver carcinoma. Blood RNA was derived from unsorted whole blood, and germline DNA was extracted too. Production of TCR beta cDNA used approximately 0.45 ug total RNA together with a constant-region primer. Slightly modified ARM-PCR served as the procedure for the TCR beta libraries. These libraries came from three rounds of nested multiplex PCR. It was with TRBV1-TRBV30 forward primers and a C-beta reverse primer that the first two PCR rounds were run, at around 10 cycles each. TCRdb fed the multiplex PCR reads into MiXCR, producing one record per CDR3 protein. This sample yields fewer than 250,000 distinct CDR3 sequences, of which around three fifths are seen a single time; approximately 6.6% belongs to the top ten. Sequencing was done on a sample of peripheral blood. The source of these receptors is a woman in her fifties or sixties with primary liver carcinoma and hepatitis B virus infection.

V usage is TRBV14 and J usage is TRBJ2-2; D call uncertain. Trimming removed 1 base from V and 9 bases from J, with 18 bases in between. This CDR3 has 16 amino acids. The germline V gene has CDR1 SGHDN and CDR2 FVKESK. The CDR3 bases are TGTGCCAGCAGCCAAGTTGGCCAGCAAAACATCAGGGAGCTGTTTTTT. It codes for CASSQVGQQNIRELFF.

As to this clonotype: An end of the junction differs from the germline gene, which may be a read error. The chain is built from TRBV6-2 or TRBV6-3 and TRBJ2-7; 10 bases are shared with TRBD2. CDR1 MNHEY and CDR2 SVGEGT come from the germline V gene. The CDR3 is 16 amino acids. Here the CDR3 reads CASSYHRTSGSSEQYF. CDR3 DNA sequence: TGTGCCAGCAGTTATCATAGGACTAGCGGTTCCTCCGAGCAGTACTTT.

This clonotype was seen only once. A read error may be the cause here, since a much bigger clone is one base away. This chain joins TRBV12-3 or TRBV12-4 and TRBJ2-7; TRBD2 agrees at 10 bases. V lost 5 bases, J lost 1 base, and 2 bases stayed unmatched. The CDR3 runs to 14 residues. The CDR3 spells CASSHSGRSYEQYF. DNA for the CDR3: TGTGCCAGCAGTCATAGCGGGAGGTCCTACGAGCAGTACTTC.

In the case of this clonotype: At one of its ends the junction is not consistent with the germline gene, which may arise from a read error. V usage is TRBV11-3 and J usage is TRBJ2-1, with TRBD2 identical over 7 bases. In germline, CDR1 is SGHNT, CDR2 YENEEA. The CDR3 totals 14 residues. CDR3 in DNA: TGCGCCAGCATCACTAGCGTGGTCTACAATGAGCAGTTCTTC. Encoded protein: CASITSVVYNEQFF.

The rearrangement joins TRBV7-9 to TRBJ1-3; TRBD1 aligns across 7 bases. V lost 7 bases to trimming and J lost 0 bases; unmatched junction nucleotides: 6. Per germline, CDR1 SEHNR and CDR2 FQNEAQ (reference sequence). CDR3 length equals 15 residues. The CDR3 sequence: CASTTRQGSGNTIYF. The CDR3 DNA is TGTGCCAGCACAACTCGACAGGGCTCTGGAAACACCATATATTTT.

V is TRBV28 and J is TRBJ1-2; D unresolved. CDR3 size: 14 residues. The V end lost 5 bases, the J end lost 4 bases, and 14 bases lay between the germline ends. The germline CDR1 and CDR2 sequences are MDHEN and SYDVKM. CDR3 in amino acids: CASSDGTGGYGYTF. CDR3 DNA: TGTGCCAGCAGTGACGGTACGGGTGGCTATGGCTACACCTTC.

The chain recombines TRBV11-3 with TRBJ1-2; D call uncertain. V lost 8 bases, J lost 9 bases, and 19 bases lay in between. This CDR3 spans 13 amino acids. Germline V gene sequence: CDR1 SGHNT, CDR2 YENEEA. CDR3 in amino acids: CASCPSSWGSYTF. The CDR3 bases are TGTGCCAGCTGTCCCTCTTCTTGGGGTAGCTACACCTTC.

Of note for this clonotype: A read error may explain this, as a much larger clone is one base away. No conserved phenylalanine or tryptophan is present at the end of the CDR3, so a read error is the likely explanation. The CDR3 here is CASRLHTEAFS. The CDR3 DNA sequence: TGTGCCAGCCGGCTGCACACTGAAGCTTTCTCT. This chain links TRBV28 with TRBJ1-1; D unresolved. Germline CDR1 is MDHEN and CDR2 is SYDVKM. The CDR3 runs to 11 residues. V dropped 8 bases and J dropped 3 bases, with 7 bases sitting between them.

This clonotype was observed a handful of times. The CDR3 loop is CASSVDGAYGYTF. CDR3 sequence (DNA): TGTGCCAGCAGCGTAGACGGAGCCTATGGCTACACCTTC. This chain connects TRBV9 to TRBJ1-2; D unresolved. Germline V CDR1 and CDR2: SGDLS, YYNGEE. Trimming removed 0 bases at V and 4 bases at J, with 7 bases between. This CDR3 has 13 amino acids.

In this sample, this clonotype turned up many times. CDR3 DNA: TGTGCCAGCAGCTTCGAACAGGGGGCTATTTACGAGCAGTACTTC. Translated: CASSFEQGAIYEQYF. The rearrangement uses TRBV5-5 and TRBJ2-7, with 9 bases that match TRBD1. CDR3 size: 15 residues. CDR1 is SGHKS and CDR2 is YYEKEE in the germline V gene (reference sequence). Trimming took 2 bases from V and 4 from J; bases not matched to a gene: 7.

This clonotype was picked up many times. Germline is not matched at one junction end, which may reflect a read error. The DNA for the CDR3 is TGTGCCAGCAACTTAAGGCCTCGACAGACCAATCAGCCCCAGCATTTT. Protein product: CASNLRPRQTNQPQHF. The rearrangement links TRBV11-2 to TRBJ1-5, with a weak D call TRBD1 (5 bases). The CDR3 sequence is 16 residues long. Per the germline V gene, CDR1 is SGHAT and CDR2 is FQNNGV. Drawing the rest from reference TRBV11-2 and TRBJ1-5, the complete variable domain is EAGVAQSPRYKIIEKRQSVAFWCNPISGHATLYWYQQILGQGPKLLIQFQNNGVVDDSQLPKDRFSAERLKGVDSTLKIQPAKLEDSAVYLCASNLRPRQTNQPQHFGDGTRLSIL.

In regard to this clonotype: A much more abundant neighbour one base away suggests this may be a read error. V gene TRBV10-3 combines with J gene TRBJ2-7, with D possibly TRBD2 on 6 matching bases. CDR1 is ENHRY and CDR2 is SYGVKD in the germline V gene. This CDR3 region has 14 residues. V dropped 10 bases and J dropped 1 base, with 17 bases sitting between them. CDR3 in DNA: TGTGCCACGCGGACTAACGGGCCGTCCTACGAGCAGTACTTC. It codes for CATRTNGPSYEQYF.

The V and J genes are TRBV5-1 and TRBJ2-7; unclear D gene. The CDR3 runs to 13 residues. The germline V gene encodes CDR1 SGHRS and CDR2 YFSETQ. Trimming took off 2 bases at V and 3 bases at J, with 9 bases between the two ends. CDR3 loop: CASSFPPDYEQYF. DNA for the CDR3: TGCGCCAGCAGCTTCCCACCGGACTACGAGCAGTACTTC.

A word on this clonotype: A read error is possible here, since a much larger clone lies one base away. V usage is TRBV5-5 and J usage is TRBJ1-6; no definite D call. CDR3 size: 16 residues. Germline CDR1 and CDR2: SGHKS and YYEKEE (reference sequence). The CDR3 coding sequence is TGTGTCAGCAGCTTGAGGACGGAAAACTATAATTCACCCCTCCACTTT. It codes for CVSSLRTENYNSPLHF.

With regard to this clonotype: This CDR3 is missing its conserved last phenylalanine or tryptophan, likely due to a read error. The DNA is left out, because the CDR3 cannot be placed on it with certainty; the CDR3 is given as TCRdb lists it. The chain combines TRBV11-2 with TRBJ2-7. The CDR3 is 12 residues long, counting both termini. CDR1 SGHAT and CDR2 FQNNGV come from the germline V gene. The CDR3 here is CASSFKDVGQYL.

Turning to this clonotype: One end of the junction varies from germline; a read error may be responsible. V is TRBV4-1 and J is TRBJ2-3; tentative D call: TRBD1 (6 bases). Germline V gene data show CDR1 as MGHRA and CDR2 as YSYEKL. The CDR3 is made up of 15 amino acids. CDR3 bases: TGCGCCAGCATCCTGGGACACTCCAGCATAGATACGCAGTATTTT. Its protein product is CASILGHSSIDTQYF.

Concerning this clonotype: This clone may be a read error of a much larger clone one base away. V is TRBV12-3 or TRBV12-4 and J is TRBJ2-2; no clear D gene. The CDR3 contains 12 residues. Trimming pared 8 bases from V and 3 bases from J, leaving 7 bases between. Here the CDR3 DNA reads TGTGCCAGCTATGGGGACACCGGGGAGCTGTTTTTT. Translating gives CASYGDTGELFF.

A remark on this clonotype: A much larger clone is a single base away; this may be a read error. The V and J genes are TRBV6-5 and TRBJ1-2, with unresolved D. Germline lookup yields CDR1 MNHEY and CDR2 SVGAGI. Trimming shortened V by 10 bases and J by 0 bases, and 12 bases separated the two germline ends. The CDR3 contains 13 residues. The chain's CDR3 is CANRAPSNYGYTF. CDR3 sequence (DNA): TGTGCCAACAGAGCGCCGTCTAACTATGGCTACACCTTC.

Concerning this clonotype itself: A much larger clone differs from this one at a single base, so this may be a read error. The CDR3 DNA follows: TGTGCCATCAGTCCACAGAGGGGAGAGTATGGCTACACCTTC. It encodes CAISPQRGEYGYTF. The chain employs TRBV10-3 and TRBJ1-2; possibly TRBD1 for D (5 bases). The CDR3 is made up of 14 amino acids. Germline assignment: CDR1 ENHRY and CDR2 SYGVKD. Between the trimmed V and J ends, which lost 5 bases and 5 bases, there was a span of 15 bases.

Notes on this clonotype: At one boundary the junction diverges from the germline segment, which might be a read error. This rearrangement joins TRBV20-1 to TRBJ2-5, with a weak D call TRBD1 (6 bases). CDR3 length: 14 residues. Germline values: CDR1 DFQATT, CDR2 SNEGSKA (reference sequence). The CDR3 DNA reads TGCGGTGCTAGAGATCAAGGGGGATCAGAGACCCAGTACTTC. It specifies CGARDQGGSETQYF.